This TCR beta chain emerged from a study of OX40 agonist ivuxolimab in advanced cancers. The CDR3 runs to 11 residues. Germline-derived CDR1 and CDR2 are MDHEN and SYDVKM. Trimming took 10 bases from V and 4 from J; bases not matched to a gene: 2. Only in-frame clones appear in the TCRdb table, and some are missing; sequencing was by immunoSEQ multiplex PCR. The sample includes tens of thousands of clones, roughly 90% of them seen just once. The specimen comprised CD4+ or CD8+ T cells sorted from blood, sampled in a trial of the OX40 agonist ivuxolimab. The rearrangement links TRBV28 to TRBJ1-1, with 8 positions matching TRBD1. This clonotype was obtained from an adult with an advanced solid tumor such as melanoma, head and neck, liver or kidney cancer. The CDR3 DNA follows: TGTGCCATCACAGGGGGCACTGAAGCTTTCTTT. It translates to CAITGGTEAFF. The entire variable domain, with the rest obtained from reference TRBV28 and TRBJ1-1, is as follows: DVKVTQSSRYLVKRTGEKVFLECVQDMDHENMFWYRQDPGLGLRLIYFSYDVKMKEKGDIPEGYSVSREKKERFSLILESASTNQTSMYLCAITGGTEAFFGQGTRLTVV.